This TCR beta chain was obtained from a study of shared clonotypes between healthy human individuals. This clone was seen a handful of times. Different DNA sequences within this sample yield the same CDR3. The V end was cut by 3 bases, the J end by 4 bases, with 6 bases between. The CDR3 consists of 11 residues. CDR1 DFQATT and CDR2 SNEGSKA come from the germline V gene (reference sequence). Assay runs were performed at deep level. TCRdb's copy holds only in-frame clones and misses some; the assay was immunoSEQ multiplex PCR. Of roughly 1,000,000 clones in the sample, around 82% were seen once. Donors were healthy HIV-negative adults without recent acute infections or vaccinations. Both subsets, CD45RA+ naive and CD45RA-negative memory, were split from the CD4+ cells.

This clonotype was obtained from a man between 18 and 29 years old in good health. Some clones in this sample may be carry-over from other donors' samples. The material sequenced was memory CD4+ T cells from PBMCs. Noted subset: CD45RA-negative fraction. The chain joins TRBV20-1 to TRBJ2-5; D might be TRBD2 (6 bases). The CDR3 coding sequence is TGCAGTGCTAGCGGGAGAGAGACCCAGTACTTC. Its protein is CSASGRETQYF.